The clone carrying this T cell receptor beta chain was counted at least ten times. Antigen specificity is unknown. TCRdb re-derived calls from the reads in MiXCR, one entry per CDR3 protein. This table holds hundreds of thousands of distinct CDR3 sequences, around 32% found once. The CDR3 length is 18 residues. Germline loops: CDR1 LNHDA, CDR2 SQIVND (reference sequence). V shed 5 bases, J shed 2 bases, and the junction held 14 bases outside the gene matches. This sample is drawn from a study of T cell repertoires in cytomegalovirus infection. The receptor comes from a human donor in good health (CMV status not recorded). Some clones in this sample may be carry-over from other donors' samples. The rearrangement uses TRBV19 and TRBJ2-3, with TRBD2 matching over 9 bases. The sequenced sample was cultured PBMCs, obtained from culture after CMV antigen stimulation. This chain's CDR3 is CASSSPRGGRRATDTQYF. For the CDR3, the DNA is TGTGCCAGTAGTTCTCCGCGGGGGGGACGCCGGGCCACAGATACGCAGTATTTT. Drawing the rest from reference TRBV19 and TRBJ2-3, the complete variable domain is DGGITQSPKYLFRKEGQNVTLSCEQNLNHDAMYWYRQDPGQGLRLIYYSQIVNDFQKGDIAEGYSVSREKKESFPLTVTSAQKNPTAFYLCASSSPRGGRRATDTQYFGPGTRLTVL.